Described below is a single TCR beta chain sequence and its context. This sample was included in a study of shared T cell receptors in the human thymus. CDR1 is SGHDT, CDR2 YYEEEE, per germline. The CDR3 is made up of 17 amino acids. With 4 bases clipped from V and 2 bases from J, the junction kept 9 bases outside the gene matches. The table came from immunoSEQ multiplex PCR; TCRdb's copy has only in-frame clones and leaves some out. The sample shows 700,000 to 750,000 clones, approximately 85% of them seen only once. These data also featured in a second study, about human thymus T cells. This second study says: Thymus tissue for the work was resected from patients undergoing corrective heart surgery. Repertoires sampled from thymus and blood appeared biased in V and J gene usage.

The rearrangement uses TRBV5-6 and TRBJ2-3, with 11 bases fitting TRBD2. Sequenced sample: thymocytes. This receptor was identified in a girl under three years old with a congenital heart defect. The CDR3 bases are TGTGCCAGCAGCCATCTAGCGGGGGGTCCCTCCACAGATACGCAGTATTTT. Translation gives CASSHLAGGPSTDTQYF.